Below, 20 T cell receptor beta chains from the same sample are listed, as sequenced in a study of blood T cell repertoires in COVID-19 (dated by TCRdb to 2020 to 2022). The library was produced with the immunoSEQ multiplex PCR assay. Sourced from immuneACCESS, this table was stored by TCRdb with only in-frame sequences that have V and J called. A share of the clones is absent; for the studies checked, an unresolved V gene accounts for under half, and the remainder has no known explanation. Recorded for this sample are about 200,000 clones; 85% of them occurred a single time. In total, the top ten clones hold approximately 0.99% of the sample. Sequencing was done on a sample of peripheral blood. Receptor source: a man aged 60 to 69 with COVID-19, enrolled during active disease.

The V and J genes are TRBV7-9 and TRBJ1-1; 9 bases align to TRBD1. Germline assignment: CDR1 SEHNR and CDR2 FQNEAQ (reference sequence). V shed 5 bases, J shed 5 bases, and the junction held 21 bases outside the gene matches. CDR3 length: 19 residues. CDR3 sequence reads: CASSRVTGTGSWTPTEAFF. DNA of the CDR3: TGTGCCAGCAGCCGGGTCACCGGGACAGGGAGCTGGACCCCGACTGAAGCTTTCTTT.

The gene calls are TRBV21-1 and TRBJ1-1; TRBD1 is the table's D call and was not checked against the DNA. TRBV21-1 is a pseudogene segment. The CDR3 is 16 residues long. The CDR3 nucleotides read TGTGCCAGCAGCAAAGTGGGTAGGGGGAAGGACACTGAAGCTTTCTTT. This sequence encodes CASSKVGRGKDTEAFF.

This clone was seen only once. V is TRBV29-1 and J is TRBJ1-1, with 8 nucleotides matching TRBD1. Losses at the gene ends were 8 bases for V and 3 bases for J; bases not matched to a gene: 8. This CDR3 region has 13 residues. Germline V gives CDR1 SQVTM, CDR2 ANQGSEA. The CDR3 sequence: CSSNQGAHTEAFF. The DNA of the CDR3 is TGCAGCTCCAACCAGGGGGCACACACTGAAGCTTTCTTT.

The chain uses TRBV28 and TRBJ1-5; tentatively, D is TRBD1 (6 bases). V lost 5 bases, J lost 5 bases, and 16 bases lay in between. This CDR3 has 15 amino acids. Germline lookup yields CDR1 MDHEN and CDR2 SYDVKM. The CDR3 nucleotides read TGTGCCAGCAGTAAGACAGGAGTGGGTCATCAGCCCCAGCATTTT. Protein: CASSKTGVGHQPQHF.

The chain has TRBV5-6 and TRBJ1-2; 9 nucleotides line up with TRBD1. The CDR3 runs 16 residues. J lost 4 bases, V lost 4 bases, and 11 bases had no gene match. CDR1 is SGHDT, CDR2 YYEEEE, per germline. The CDR3: CASSRWWGQGAYGYTF. The CDR3 DNA sequence: TGTGCCAGCAGCCGATGGTGGGGACAGGGCGCCTATGGCTACACCTTC.

V and J are TRBV7-2 and TRBJ2-2; 9 bases map to TRBD1. V lost 3 bases and J lost 4; bases outside the gene matches: 3. CDR1 is SGHTA, CDR2 FQGNSA, per germline. This CDR3 has 15 residues. The CDR3 is CASSLDRGFTGELFF. The CDR3 region has the DNA TGTGCCAGCAGCTTGGACAGGGGATTCACCGGGGAGCTGTTTTTT.

The V and J genes are TRBV12-5 and TRBJ1-1; 9 bases line up with TRBD1. Germline loops: CDR1 LGHNT, CDR2 FRNRAP. This CDR3 region has 16 residues. V shed 5 bases and J 6 bases; nucleotides not matched to a gene: 13. The CDR3 protein is CASGRSGNRGQAEAFF. The CDR3 coding sequence is TGTGCTAGTGGTCGCTCGGGGAACAGGGGGCAGGCTGAAGCTTTCTTT.

V is TRBV7-6 and J is TRBJ2-1; 7 bases agree with TRBD1. This CDR3 spans 15 amino acids. Trimming took 3 bases from V and 3 from J; bases not matched to a gene: 5. The germline V gene has CDR1 SGHVS and CDR2 FNYEAQ. This CDR3 reads CASSFSTGDYNEQFF. The CDR3 DNA reads TGTGCCAGCAGCTTTAGTACAGGGGACTACAATGAGCAGTTCTTC.

This clone was seen more than once but under ten times. The chain is built from TRBV4-3 and TRBJ2-3; 8 bases match TRBD1. CDR1 LGHNA and CDR2 YSLEER come from the germline V gene. CDR3 length equals 14 residues. The junction had 4 bases not matched to a gene; V was cut back by 0 bases and J by 8 bases. DNA of the CDR3: TGCGCCAGCAGCCAAGACAGGGGGCGAACTACGCAGTATTTT. Encoded protein: CASSQDRGRTTQYF.

With regard to this clone: The same CDR3 is also encoded by other DNA sequences in this sample. This chain links TRBV27 with TRBJ1-2; the D is unclear. Germline values: CDR1 MNHEY, CDR2 SMNVEV (reference sequence). This CDR3 is built from 13 residues. Trimming removed 0 bases at V and 7 bases at J, with 9 bases between. The CDR3 is CASSLSRGGGYTF. The CDR3 DNA sequence: TGTGCCAGCAGTTTATCCCGGGGAGGTGGCTACACCTTC.

This sequence joins TRBV4-1 and TRBJ2-1, with TRBD2 matching over 10 bases. CDR1 and CDR2 from the germline V gene are MGHRA and YSYEKL. The J segment lost 7 bases and the V segment lost 2 bases, leaving 5 bases of the junction unmatched. There are 15 residues in the CDR3. The CDR3 nucleotides are TGCGCCAGCAGCCAACTAGCGGGAGTGGGAAATGAGCAGTTCTTC. It translates to CASSQLAGVGNEQFF.

The chain recombines TRBV7-2 with TRBJ1-6; perhaps TRBD1 as D (5 bases). Germline V gene sequence: CDR1 SGHTA, CDR2 FQGNSA. Trimming removed 0 bases at V and 5 bases at J, with 8 bases between. The CDR3 consists of 15 residues. The CDR3 region has the DNA TGTGCCAGCAGCTTAGCACAGGACAATAATTCACCCCTCCACTTT. Its translation: CASSLAQDNNSPLHF. The entire variable domain, with the rest obtained from reference TRBV7-2 and TRBJ1-6, is as follows: GAGVSQSPSNKVTEKGKDVELRCDPISGHTALYWYRQSLGQGLEFLIYFQGNSAPDKSGLPSDRFSAERTGGSVSTLTIQRTQQEDSAVYLCASSLAQDNNSPLHFGNGTRLTVT.

The V call is TRBV30, the J call TRBJ1-5; 12 bases map to TRBD1. V lost 3 bases, J lost 0 bases, and 6 bases stayed unmatched. The CDR3 has 17 amino acids. CDR1 and CDR2 (germline): GTSNPN, SVGIG (reference sequence). CDR3 in DNA: TGTGCCTGGAGCCGGGACAGGGGGCATTATAGCAATCAGCCCCAGCATTTT. Its protein product is CAWSRDRGHYSNQPQHF.

The chain combines TRBV3-1 (or the pseudogene TRBV3-2) with TRBJ1-1, with D hard to call. Trimming left V 0 bases short and J 8 bases short, with 13 bases between. There are 14 residues in the CDR3. Germline-derived CDR1 and CDR2 are LGHDT and YNNKEL (reference sequence). CDR3 sequence (DNA): TGTGCCAGCAGCCAAGAAAGGTCTGGTAGCGAAGCTTTCTTT. As protein: CASSQERSGSEAFF.

The chain employs TRBV4-2 and TRBJ1-2, with 9 bases aligning to TRBD1. Germline V gene data show CDR1 as LGHNA and CDR2 as YNFKEQ. The CDR3 extends over 15 amino acids. V lost 1 base and J lost 4; bases outside the gene matches: 4. The CDR3 region is CASSQGTGAPYGYTF. As DNA, the CDR3 is TGTGCCAGCAGCCAAGGGACAGGGGCCCCCTATGGCTACACCTTC.

J is TRBJ2-3 and V is TRBV2; 11 nucleotides agree with TRBD2. Germline V gene sequence: CDR1 SNHLY, CDR2 FYNNEI. Trimming cost V 8 bases and J 6 bases; bases outside gene matches: 10. This CDR3 spans 15 amino acids. The CDR3 loop is CASGGTSGKGDTQYF. The CDR3 region has the DNA TGTGCCAGCGGAGGGACTAGCGGAAAAGGGGATACGCAGTATTTT. The full variable domain, with the rest looked up from reference TRBV2 and TRBJ2-3, is EPEVTQTPSHQVTQMGQEVILRCVPISNHLYFYWYRQILGQKVEFLVSFYNNEISEKSEIFDDQFSVERPDGSNFTLKIRSTKLEDSAMYFCASGGTSGKGDTQYFGPGTRLTVL.

The V gene is TRBV2, the J gene TRBJ1-5; 10 bases fit TRBD1. The germline V gene encodes CDR1 SNHLY and CDR2 FYNNEI. V shed 8 bases, J shed 2 bases, and the junction held 6 bases outside the gene matches. This CDR3 has 15 amino acids. This CDR3 is CASGLGTGGNQPQHF. The CDR3 coding sequence is TGTGCCAGCGGGTTGGGGACAGGGGGCAATCAGCCCCAGCATTTT.

The chain links TRBV19 to TRBJ1-1; a possible D gene is TRBD1 (5 bases). The germline V and J ends were trimmed by 4 bases and 11 bases, with 11 bases remaining between them. Germline-derived CDR1 and CDR2 are LNHDA and SQIVND (reference sequence). The CDR3 length is 11 residues. The CDR3 sequence: CASSKGPHAFF. In DNA, the CDR3 is TGTGCCAGTAGTAAGGGGCCCCACGCTTTCTTT.

This chain uses TRBV30 with TRBJ1-6; 8 nucleotides agree with TRBD1. Germline assignment: CDR1 GTSNPN and CDR2 SVGIG (reference sequence). The V and J ends lost 4 bases and 7 bases, in that order; junction bases with no gene match: 6. The CDR3 has 14 amino acids. The CDR3: CAWTPDRGNSPLHF. In nucleotides, the CDR3 is TGTGCCTGGACCCCTGACAGGGGAAATTCACCCCTCCACTTT.

Note on this clone: Other DNA sequences within the sample encode an identical CDR3. The rearrangement links TRBV28 to TRBJ1-5, with a tentative D call TRBD1 (5 bases). With 5 bases removed from V and 0 bases from J, the gap between germline ends came to 11 bases. Germline CDR1 is MDHEN and CDR2 is SYDVKM. The CDR3 contains 15 residues. The CDR3 region is CASSNRIFSNQPQHF. The CDR3 DNA is TGTGCCAGCAGTAACAGGATTTTTAGCAATCAGCCCCAGCATTTT. The whole variable domain, filled in from reference TRBV28 and TRBJ1-5, reads DVKVTQSSRYLVKRTGEKVFLECVQDMDHENMFWYRQDPGLGLRLIYFSYDVKMKEKGDIPEGYSVSREKKERFSLILESASTNQTSMYLCASSNRIFSNQPQHFGDGTRLSIL.